This T cell receptor (beta chain) was recorded in a study of CD8 T cells in Susac syndrome. Random hexamers were used to reverse transcribe 0.5 to 1 ug of RNA. Each CDR3 protein gets one entry after TCRdb re-called the immunoSEQ multiplex PCR reads with MiXCR. There are about 190,000 distinct CDR3 sequences in the sample; roughly 92% occur only once, and 0.1% lies in the top ten. The table lists this clonotype with a few counts. CDR1 is SGHRS, CDR2 YFSETQ, per germline. The length of the CDR3 is 14 residues. V shed 2 bases and J shed 7 bases, with 10 bases lying between them. The clonotype was recovered from a human donor in good health. Sequenced sample: CD4+ T cells from PBMCs. The chain is built from TRBV5-1 and TRBJ1-6; D uncertain. The CDR3 coding sequence is TGCGCCAGCAGCTTAGAGGGTCGGAATTCACCCCTCCACTTT. Protein sequence: CASSLEGRNSPLHF.